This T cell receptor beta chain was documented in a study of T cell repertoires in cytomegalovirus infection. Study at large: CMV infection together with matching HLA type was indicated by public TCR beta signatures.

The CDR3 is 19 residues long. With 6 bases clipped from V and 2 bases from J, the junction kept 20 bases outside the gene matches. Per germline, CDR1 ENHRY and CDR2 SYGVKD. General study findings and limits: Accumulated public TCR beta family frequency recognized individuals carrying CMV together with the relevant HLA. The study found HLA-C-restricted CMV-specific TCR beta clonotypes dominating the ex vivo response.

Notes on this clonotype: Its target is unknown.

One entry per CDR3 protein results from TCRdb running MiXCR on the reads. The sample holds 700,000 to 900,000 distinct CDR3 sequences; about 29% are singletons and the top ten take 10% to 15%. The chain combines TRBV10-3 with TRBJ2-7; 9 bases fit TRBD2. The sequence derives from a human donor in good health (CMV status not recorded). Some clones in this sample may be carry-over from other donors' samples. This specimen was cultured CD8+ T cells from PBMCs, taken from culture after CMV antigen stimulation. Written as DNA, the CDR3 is TGTGCCATCAGCCCCTTGGGGATTGTAGCGGGGGCCCGTGCCTACGAGCAGTACTTC. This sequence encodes CAISPLGIVAGARAYEQYF.